The T cell receptor beta chain under discussion was sequenced for a study of spatial heterogeneity in lung cancer. Specified time point: sample taken at primary tumor resection. Each TCR cDNA molecule bore a unique molecular identifier. TCRdb re-called the 5' RACE reads through MiXCR, storing one row per CDR3 protein. The sample holds under 300 distinct CDR3 sequences; 21% are singletons and the top ten take roughly 24%. Trimming cost V 4 bases and J 4 bases, with 11 bases left between them. The CDR3 consists of 15 residues. Germline lookup yields CDR1 SNHLY and CDR2 FYNNEI. The genes are TRBV2 and TRBJ2-6; tentatively, D is TRBD1 (5 bases). Sequences were derived from normal lung tissue next to the tumor, sampled at surgery. The source of this sequence is a male donor with early-stage non-small cell lung cancer. CDR3 in amino acids: CASSAAGSGANVLTF. CDR3 nucleotides: TGTGCCAGCAGTGCTGCAGGGTCCGGGGCCAACGTCCTGACTTTC.